Below are 14 T cell receptor beta chains sequenced from a single sample in a study of CXCR3-negative and CXCR3-positive naive CD8 T cells. UMI-labeled 5' RACE TRB cDNA libraries were prepared from the cells. TCRdb re-called the 5' RACE reads and shows each CDR3 protein once, DNA omitted. The table gives over 100,000 distinct CDR3 sequences; the top ten clones make up about 0.44% of it. Sample: naive CXCR3- CD8+ T cells from blood. As to subset: CD45RO-CCR7+CD27+CD95- naive CD8+ T cells lacking CXCR3 (TNR3-). All receptors derive from a human donor in good health. Some clones in this sample may be carry-over from other donors' samples.

The rearrangement joins TRBV7-6 to TRBJ2-3; TCRdb returns TRBD1, unconfirmable since there is no DNA. CDR1 and CDR2 from the germline V gene are SGHVS and FNYEAQ. The CDR3 totals 15 residues. This CDR3 is CASSSTGSYPDTQYF. The complete variable domain, with remaining parts taken from reference TRBV7-6 and TRBJ2-3, reads GAGVSQSPRYKVTKRGQDVALRCDPISGHVSLYWYRQALGQGPEFLTYFNYEAQQDKSGLPNDRFSAERPEGSISTLTIQRTEQRDSAMYRCASSSTGSYPDTQYFGPGTRLTVL.

Here the CDR3 reads CASSSLSGAETQYF. This chain uses TRBV28 with TRBJ2-5; absent DNA, TCRdb's TRBD2 call cannot be checked. This CDR3 has 14 amino acids. The germline gives CDR1 MDHEN, CDR2 SYDVKM.

The CDR3 here is CASSQDLDPRTDEQYF. This sequence joins TRBV4-3 and TRBJ2-7; no DNA is available, so the TRBD1 call from TCRdb remains unchecked. Germline V lookup: CDR1 LGHNA, CDR2 YSLEER. This CDR3 region has 16 residues.

V usage is TRBV10-2 and J usage is TRBJ2-1. The V gene's germline CDR1 is WSHSY and CDR2 SAAADI. The CDR3 loop spans 14 amino acids. The CDR3 loop reads CASSDSGSYNEQFF.

V gene TRBV7-3 combines with J gene TRBJ2-3. CDR1 SGHTA and CDR2 FQGTGA come from the germline V gene. CDR3 length: 13 residues. CDR3 loop: CASSSYSTDTQYF.

The chain combines TRBV18 with TRBJ2-1; the TCRdb D gene call, TRBD1, has no DNA to confirm it. The CDR3 runs 12 residues. Germline V gives CDR1 KGHSH, CDR2 LQKENI. CDR3: CASSPGAPEQSF. Together with reference TRBV18 and TRBJ2-1, the CDR3 gives the full variable domain: NAGVMQNPRHLVRRRGQEARLRCSPMKGHSHVYWYRQLPEEGLKFMVYLQKENIIDESGMPKERFSAEFPKEGPSILRIQQVVRGDSAAYFCASSPGAPEQSFGPGTRLTVL.

The rearrangement links TRBV28 to TRBJ2-1; TCRdb gives TRBD1 as the D gene, but with no DNA this cannot be confirmed. Germline CDR1 MDHEN, CDR2 SYDVKM. The CDR3 contains 14 residues. The CDR3 sequence is CASSFTGLGNEQFF.

The rearrangement uses TRBV11-2 and TRBJ2-3; checking the TCRdb D call of TRBD2 is not possible without DNA. Germline CDR1 SGHAT, CDR2 FQNNGV. This CDR3 is built from 16 residues. This CDR3 is CASSRTSGRAGDRQYF.

The V call is TRBV5-4, the J call TRBJ2-1; TCRdb lists TRBD2, though no DNA is available to test this call. CDR3 size: 15 residues. In germline, CDR1 is SGHNT, CDR2 YYREEE (reference sequence). The CDR3 spells CASSTGTSGSDEQFF.

The J gene is TRBJ2-3, the V gene TRBV12-3 or TRBV12-4; TCRdb outputs TRBD2, but without DNA this stays unchecked. This CDR3 has 17 amino acids. The CDR3 loop is CASSAGLAGEGTDTQYF.

The rearrangement links TRBV19 to TRBJ1-1. Looked up from germline, CDR1 is LNHDA and CDR2 is SQIVND (reference sequence). The CDR3 runs to 15 residues. The CDR3 spells CASSMKSELNTEAFF. Combining the CDR3 with reference TRBV19 and TRBJ1-1 gives the whole variable domain DGGITQSPKYLFRKEGQNVTLSCEQNLNHDAMYWYRQDPGQGLRLIYYSQIVNDFQKGDIAEGYSVSREKKESFPLTVTSAQKNPTAFYLCASSMKSELNTEAFFGQGTRLTVV.

This chain uses TRBV4-1 with TRBJ2-1; TCRdb calls TRBD2, which cannot be checked without DNA. The germline CDR1 and CDR2 sequences are MGHRA and YSYEKL. This CDR3 contains 16 residues. The CDR3: CASSVRLAGSYNEQFF.

The chain employs TRBV28 and TRBJ2-2; the TCRdb call, TRBD1, lacks DNA for checking. The CDR3 totals 16 residues. Germline V CDR1 and CDR2: MDHEN, SYDVKM. CDR3 sequence reads: CASSFERWGDTGELFF.

V and J are TRBV7-9 and TRBJ1-1; TCRdb indicates TRBD1, and absent DNA this call remains unverified. The CDR3 is 16 residues long. Germline assignment: CDR1 SEHNR and CDR2 FQNEAQ (reference sequence). CDR3: CASSPIPDRSDTEAFF.